This T cell receptor beta chain is from a study of blood T cell repertoires in COVID-19. With 1 base removed from V and 4 bases from J, the gap between germline ends came to 13 bases. Per the germline V gene, CDR1 is SGHAT and CDR2 is FQNNGV. The CDR3 consists of 15 residues. The data were produced by immunoSEQ multiplex PCR, yet TCRdb's version contains in-frame clones alone and is incomplete. The table shows 310,000 or so clones, with about 83% occurring only once. The source material was peripheral blood. This chain joins TRBV11-2 and TRBJ2-5; TRBD2 is a possible D gene (5 bases). The source of this sequence is a woman aged 50 to 60 with acute or convalescent COVID-19. The CDR3 reads CASSLGPNRGETQYF. CDR3 DNA sequence: TGTGCCAGCAGCTTAGGACCAAACCGGGGAGAGACCCAGTACTTC.